The sequence of this TCR beta chain was determined in a study of breast tumors, draining lymph nodes, adjacent tissues. Study results and limitations: Luminal-like breast cancer showed significantly greater tumor-nontumor repertoire similarity than basal-like breast cancer did. Tumor TCR diversity was below lymph nodes but above nontumor tissue. Findings are consistent with lymph node origin and intratumoral expansion of most tumor T cells. Data only fit, rather than demonstrated, lymph node origin of most tumor T cells.

As regards this clonotype: The antigen is not known.

Germline V gives CDR1 DFQATT, CDR2 SNEGSKA (reference sequence). The CDR3 is 13 amino acids. V was clipped by 2 bases and J by 2 bases, with 7 bases between them. Via MiXCR, TCRdb re-called the multiplex PCR reads, giving one row per CDR3 protein. The data show 15,000 or so distinct CDR3 sequences, around 50% seen once. This TCR was sampled from a female donor with breast cancer. Some clones in this sample may be carry-over from other donors' samples. The source material was tumor-adjacent breast tissue. The chain couples TRBV20-1 to TRBJ1-5; D remains unclear. CDR3 in DNA: TGCAGTGCTAGAAGGGTCGGCAATCAGCCCCAGCATTTT. Translating it yields CSARRVGNQPQHF.